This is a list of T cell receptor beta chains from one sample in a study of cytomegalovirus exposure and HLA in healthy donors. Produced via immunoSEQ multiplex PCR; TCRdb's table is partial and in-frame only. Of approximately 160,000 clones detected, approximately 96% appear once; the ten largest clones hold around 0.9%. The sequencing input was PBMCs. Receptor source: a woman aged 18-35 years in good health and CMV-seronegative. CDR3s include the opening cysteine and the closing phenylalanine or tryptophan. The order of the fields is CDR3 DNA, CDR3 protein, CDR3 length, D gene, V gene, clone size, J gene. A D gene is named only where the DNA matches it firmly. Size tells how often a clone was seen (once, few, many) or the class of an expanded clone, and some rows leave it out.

DNA: TGTGCCAGCAGTCCCCCGACAGATACGCAGTATTTT
CDR3: CASSPPTDTQYF
length: 12
D: -
V: TRBV27
size: -
J: TRBJ2-3

DNA: TGCGCCAGCAGCTTGGCCCCAGTTTATGGCTACACCTTC
CDR3: CASSLAPVYGYTF
length: 13
D: -
V: TRBV5-1
size: once
J: TRBJ1-2

DNA: TGTGCCAGCAGCTTGGCGACAGGGATCACTGAAGCTTTCTTT
CDR3: CASSLATGITEAFF
length: 14
D: TRBD1
V: TRBV5-6
size: -
J: TRBJ1-1

DNA: TGTGCCAGCAGCTTAACTAGCGTCGGGGAGCTGTTTTTT
CDR3: CASSLTSVGELFF
length: 13
D: TRBD2
V: TRBV7-9
size: -
J: TRBJ2-2

DNA: TGTGCCAGTGGGGCGGGGGATGAAGCTGATACGCAGTATTTT
CDR3: CASGAGDEADTQYF
length: 14
D: TRBD2
V: TRBV19
size: -
J: TRBJ2-3

DNA: TGTGCCAGCAGCTTTCTACTGAGCTCCTACGAGCAGTACTTC
CDR3: CASSFLLSSYEQYF
length: 14
D: -
V: TRBV7-2
size: -
J: TRBJ2-7

DNA: TGTGCCAGCAGTCTGAATCCAAACTCGAAACCAGGCGAGGAGGACATTCAGTACTTC
CDR3: CASSLNPNSKPGEEDIQYF
length: 19
D: -
V: TRBV2
size: -
J: TRBJ2-4

DNA: TGTGCCAGCAGCCCCCGGGGGGGTAGCGGGGGGCCGGTAGATACGCAGTATTTT
CDR3: CASSPRGGSGGPVDTQYF
length: 18
D: TRBD2
V: TRBV11-2
size: -
J: TRBJ2-3

DNA: TGTGCCAGCAGCGTATACGACAGGGGGCCCGGAAACACCATATATTTT
CDR3: CASSVYDRGPGNTIYF
length: 16
D: TRBD1
V: TRBV9
size: -
J: TRBJ1-3

DNA: TGTGCCAGCAGCCAGGGACAAACGGGCACCGGGGAGCTGTTTTTT
CDR3: CASSQGQTGTGELFF
length: 15
D: -
V: TRBV7-3
size: -
J: TRBJ2-2

DNA: TGTGCCAGTAGTTCCGGACGGGGGGCCCTCACAGATACGCAGTATTTT
CDR3: CASSSGRGALTDTQYF
length: 16
D: -
V: TRBV19
size: -
J: TRBJ2-3

DNA: TGCGCCAGCAGCTTGGAGGCAGGGGGCGCGATATTCTTT
CDR3: CASSLEAGGAIFF
length: 13
D: TRBD1
V: TRBV5-1
size: once
J: TRBJ1-1

DNA: TGTGCCAGCAGCTTAGTACAGAACACTGAAGCTTTCTTT
CDR3: CASSLVQNTEAFF
length: 13
D: -
V: TRBV7-9
size: -
J: TRBJ1-1

DNA: TGCTCCTCGGCGGGGGGCGACCAAGAGACCCAGTACTTC
CDR3: CSSAGGDQETQYF
length: 13
D: TRBD2
V: TRBV5-1
size: -
J: TRBJ2-5

DNA: TGTGCCATCAGCGTAGCGGGGGGGAGTGGAGAGACCCAGTACTTC
CDR3: CAISVAGGSGETQYF
length: 15
D: TRBD2
V: TRBV10-3
size: few
J: TRBJ2-5

DNA: TGTGCCAGCAGCCAGGACATTTTGAACACTGAAGCTTTCTTT
CDR3: CASSQDILNTEAFF
length: 14
D: -
V: TRBV6-1
size: once
J: TRBJ1-1

DNA: TGTGCCAGCAGCTCCCGCGCTATGGGGGCCAACGTCCTGACTTTC
CDR3: CASSSRAMGANVLTF
length: 15
D: -
V: TRBV7-2
size: -
J: TRBJ2-6

DNA: TGTGCCAGTAGTCCGAGACAGGGGATCGCCGGGGAGCTGTTTTTT
CDR3: CASSPRQGIAGELFF
length: 15
D: TRBD1
V: TRBV19
size: -
J: TRBJ2-2

DNA: TGTGCCAGCAGCCCTAACCCGGGGGGGAGTGCTAACTATGGCTACACCTTC
CDR3: CASSPNPGGSANYGYTF
length: 17
D: -
V: TRBV9
size: -
J: TRBJ1-2

DNA: TGTGCCAGCAGTTCCTCTACAGGAAATGAAAAACTGTTTTTT
CDR3: CASSSSTGNEKLFF
length: 14
D: -
V: TRBV27
size: once
J: TRBJ1-4

DNA: TGCAGCGTTGAACTTAGGACTAGCCACGAGCAGTACTTC
CDR3: CSVELRTSHEQYF
length: 13
D: TRBD2
V: TRBV29-1
size: few
J: TRBJ2-7

DNA: TGTGCCAGCAGCTTAGACAGAAGCAATCAGCCCCAGCATTTT
CDR3: CASSLDRSNQPQHF
length: 14
D: -
V: TRBV7-2
size: -
J: TRBJ1-5

DNA: TGCGCCAGCAGCCAAGATTTGACAGGGCTCGCGGATACGCAGTATTTT
CDR3: CASSQDLTGLADTQYF
length: 16
D: TRBD1
V: TRBV4-1
size: -
J: TRBJ2-3

DNA: TGTGCCAGCAGTTACTCGCTAAATTCACCCCTCCACTTT
CDR3: CASSYSLNSPLHF
length: 13
D: -
V: TRBV6-5
size: -
J: TRBJ1-6

DNA: TGTGCCAGCAGCTTAGGGCCAACGAACACTGAAGCTTTCTTT
CDR3: CASSLGPTNTEAFF
length: 14
D: -
V: TRBV7-3
size: -
J: TRBJ1-1

DNA: TGTGCCAGTAGCCATAACAGGGGCCTCTACAATGAGCAGTTCTTC
CDR3: CASSHNRGLYNEQFF
length: 15
D: TRBD1
V: TRBV19
size: -
J: TRBJ2-1

DNA: TGTGCCAGCAGCCCCCCCACAGGTAAGGGGAACACTGAAGCTTTCTTT
CDR3: CASSPPTGKGNTEAFF
length: 16
D: -
V: TRBV13
size: once
J: TRBJ1-1

DNA: TGTGCCAGTAGGACCGGAGGGGCGGAAACAACTGAAGCTTTCTTT
CDR3: CASRTGGAETTEAFF
length: 15
D: -
V: TRBV19
size: -
J: TRBJ1-1

DNA: TGTGCCAGTAGGGGCATCTCTGGAAACACCATATATTTT
CDR3: CASRGISGNTIYF
length: 13
D: -
V: TRBV19
size: -
J: TRBJ1-3

DNA: TGCGCCAGCAGCTTTGGACAGGGCTATGGCTACACCTTC
CDR3: CASSFGQGYGYTF
length: 13
D: TRBD1
V: TRBV5-1
size: once
J: TRBJ1-2

DNA: TGTGCCAGCAGCTTAGATATTCGACAGGGGGTTGATGGCTACACCTTC
CDR3: CASSLDIRQGVDGYTF
length: 16
D: TRBD1
V: TRBV7-6
size: -
J: TRBJ1-2

DNA: TGTGCCAGCTCATACTCAGGGATCCCTGGGGCCAACGTCCTGACTTTC
CDR3: CASSYSGIPGANVLTF
length: 16
D: -
V: TRBV18
size: -
J: TRBJ2-6

DNA: TGCGCCAGCAGCTTGGGTCCACTACCGAACAATGAGCAGTTCTTC
CDR3: CASSLGPLPNNEQFF
length: 15
D: -
V: TRBV5-1
size: -
J: TRBJ2-1

DNA: TGTGCCAGCAACGGGGGGACAGGGGCGAACACTGAAGCTTTCTTT
CDR3: CASNGGTGANTEAFF
length: 15
D: TRBD1
V: TRBV2
size: -
J: TRBJ1-1

DNA: TGTGCCAGCGGAACGACTGTGGCCGGGGAGCTGTTTTTT
CDR3: CASGTTVAGELFF
length: 13
D: -
V: TRBV27
size: -
J: TRBJ2-2

DNA: TGCGCCAGCAGCTTGGCGCGAAATTCACCCCTCCACTTT
CDR3: CASSLARNSPLHF
length: 13
D: -
V: TRBV5-1
size: -
J: TRBJ1-6

DNA: TGTGCCAGCAGTGCCCCGGGACACGCCTACGAGCAGTACTTC
CDR3: CASSAPGHAYEQYF
length: 14
D: -
V: TRBV27
size: -
J: TRBJ2-7

DNA: TGTGCCAGCAGCGGGGGGGTCGTCACCGGGGAGCTGTTTTTT
CDR3: CASSGGVVTGELFF
length: 14
D: -
V: TRBV9
size: -
J: TRBJ2-2

DNA: TGTGCCAGCAGTCGGCGCGCCCAGGGTTTCGAGCAGTACTTC
CDR3: CASSRRAQGFEQYF
length: 14
D: -
V: TRBV6-5
size: -
J: TRBJ2-7

DNA: TGCGCCAGCAGTAGGCGGACAGGGACGGAAGAGACCCAGTACTTC
CDR3: CASSRRTGTEETQYF
length: 15
D: TRBD1
V: TRBV10-2
size: -
J: TRBJ2-5

DNA: TGTGCCAGCAGCTTGACAGGGCCAATCATGAACACTGAAGCTTTCTTT
CDR3: CASSLTGPIMNTEAFF
length: 16
D: -
V: TRBV5-6
size: once
J: TRBJ1-1

DNA: TGTGCTACCAGGGGGCCCGACTCCTACGAGCAGTACTTC
CDR3: CATRGPDSYEQYF
length: 13
D: TRBD1
V: TRBV12-5
size: -
J: TRBJ2-7

DNA: TGTGCCAGCAGCCAAGCGGGGACTAGCGGGGTCGGTAGGGCCCAGTACTTC
CDR3: CASSQAGTSGVGRAQYF
length: 17
D: TRBD2
V: TRBV7-2
size: once
J: TRBJ2-5

DNA: TGCGCCAGCAGCTTGACAGGCTCCTACAATGAGCAGTTCTTC
CDR3: CASSLTGSYNEQFF
length: 14
D: -
V: TRBV5-1
size: -
J: TRBJ2-1

DNA: TGTGCCAGCAGTGAGGGACAGGGAAACTCTGGGGCCAACGTCCTGACTTTC
CDR3: CASSEGQGNSGANVLTF
length: 17
D: TRBD1
V: TRBV6-1
size: -
J: TRBJ2-6

DNA: TGTGCCAGCAGCTCCACCGGGACAGAAAGTCATGGCTACACCTTC
CDR3: CASSSTGTESHGYTF
length: 15
D: TRBD1
V: TRBV7-9
size: -
J: TRBJ1-2

DNA: TGTGCCACCAGCAGTGGCAGGTACAATCAGCCCCAGCATTTT
CDR3: CATSSGRYNQPQHF
length: 14
D: -
V: TRBV15
size: -
J: TRBJ1-5

DNA: TGCGCCAGCAGCTTCGGGGTCGGGGAGCTGTTTTTT
CDR3: CASSFGVGELFF
length: 12
D: -
V: TRBV5-1
size: -
J: TRBJ2-2

DNA: TGTGCCACCGGACGGGGGACGGCTGGAAACACCATATATTTT
CDR3: CATGRGTAGNTIYF
length: 14
D: -
V: TRBV6-6
size: -
J: TRBJ1-3

DNA: TGTGCCAGCAGTTACTCCGGGACAGGGGTCTTTTACGAGCAGTACTTC
CDR3: CASSYSGTGVFYEQYF
length: 16
D: TRBD1
V: TRBV6-5
size: -
J: TRBJ2-7

DNA: TGTGCCAGCAGCCAAGAATATTATTCCTCTGGAAACACCATATATTTT
CDR3: CASSQEYYSSGNTIYF
length: 16
D: -
V: TRBV14
size: -
J: TRBJ1-3

DNA: TGTGCCAGCACCAGACAGGGGGCAGGCACTAATGAAAAACTGTTTTTT
CDR3: CASTRQGAGTNEKLFF
length: 16
D: TRBD1
V: TRBV5-6
size: -
J: TRBJ1-4